One T cell receptor (beta chain) is described in this entry. The total RNA that was extracted per sample amounted to at least 5 micrograms. A second about 7 to 12 cycle PCR used barcoded and J-beta primers. TCRdb reprocessed the 5' RACE reads via MiXCR and lists one record per CDR3 protein. The sample yields hundreds of thousands of distinct CDR3 sequences, approximately 59% seen once. Germline V lookup: CDR1 MNHEY, CDR2 SVGAGI. This CDR3 has 14 amino acids. The sample is drawn from a study of blood T cells in healthy people across ages. Material: blood. The source is a man in his 60s in good health. This chain links TRBV6-5 with TRBJ2-7; 9 bases fit TRBD1. Matching the DNA end better, TRBJ2-5 makes the J call doubtful. For the CDR3, the DNA is TGTGCCAGCAGTTTACTGACAGGGGGAGAGACCCAGTACTTC. Its translation is CASSLLTGGETQYF.